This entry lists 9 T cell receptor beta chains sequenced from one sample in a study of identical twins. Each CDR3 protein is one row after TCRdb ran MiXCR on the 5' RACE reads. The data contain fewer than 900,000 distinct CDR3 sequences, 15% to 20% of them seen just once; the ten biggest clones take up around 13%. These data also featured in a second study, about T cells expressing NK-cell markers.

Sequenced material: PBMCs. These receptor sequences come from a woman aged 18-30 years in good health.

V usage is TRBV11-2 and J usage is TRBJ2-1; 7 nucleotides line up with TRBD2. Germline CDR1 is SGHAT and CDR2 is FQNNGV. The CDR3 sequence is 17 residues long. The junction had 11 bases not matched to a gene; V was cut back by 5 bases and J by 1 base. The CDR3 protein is CASSRGWAGASYNEQFF. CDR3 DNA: TGTGCCAGCAGCCGTGGATGGGCGGGAGCATCCTACAATGAGCAGTTCTTC.

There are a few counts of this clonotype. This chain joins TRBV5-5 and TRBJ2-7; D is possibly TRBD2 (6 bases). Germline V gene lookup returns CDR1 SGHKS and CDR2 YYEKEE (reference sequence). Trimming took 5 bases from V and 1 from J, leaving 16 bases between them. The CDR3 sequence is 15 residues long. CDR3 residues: CASRLTGTASYEQYF. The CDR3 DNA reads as TGTGCCAGCAGGTTGACCGGGACTGCATCCTACGAGCAGTACTTC.

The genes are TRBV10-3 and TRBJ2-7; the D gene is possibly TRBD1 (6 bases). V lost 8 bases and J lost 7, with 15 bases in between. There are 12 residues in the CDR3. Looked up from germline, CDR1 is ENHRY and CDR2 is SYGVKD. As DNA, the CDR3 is TGTGCCATCGGAAGTCAGGGGTGGGAGCAGTACTTC. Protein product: CAIGSQGWEQYF.

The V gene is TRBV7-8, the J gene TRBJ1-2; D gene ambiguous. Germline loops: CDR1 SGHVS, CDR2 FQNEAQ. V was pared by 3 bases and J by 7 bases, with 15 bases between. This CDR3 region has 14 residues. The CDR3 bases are TGTGCCAGCAGCTTGGGTGGGCGAACACGTGGCTACACCTTC. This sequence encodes CASSLGGRTRGYTF.

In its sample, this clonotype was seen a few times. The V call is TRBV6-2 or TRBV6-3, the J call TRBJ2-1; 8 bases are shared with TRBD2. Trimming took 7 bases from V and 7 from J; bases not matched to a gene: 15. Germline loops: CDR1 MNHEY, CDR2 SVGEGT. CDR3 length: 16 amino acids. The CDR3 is CASIPTRGTRGNEQFF. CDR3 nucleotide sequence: TGTGCCAGCATCCCAACGAGGGGGACTAGGGGGAATGAGCAGTTCTTC.

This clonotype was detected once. As DNA, the CDR3 is TGTGCCGCGGGACGTTCGCCCTACAATGAGCAGTTCTTC. It translates to CAAGRSPYNEQFF. The rearrangement joins TRBV9 to TRBJ2-1; D might be TRBD2 (6 bases). The CDR3 covers 13 residues. CDR1 and CDR2 (germline): SGDLS, YYNGEE. Between the trimmed V and J ends, which lost 10 bases and 2 bases, there was a span of 13 bases.

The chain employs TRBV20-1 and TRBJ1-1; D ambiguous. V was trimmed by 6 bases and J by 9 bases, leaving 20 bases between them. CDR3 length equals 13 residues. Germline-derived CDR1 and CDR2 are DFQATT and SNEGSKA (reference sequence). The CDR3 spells CSAHEEGSSKAFF. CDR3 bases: TGCAGTGCCCACGAGGAGGGAAGCTCTAAAGCTTTCTTT.

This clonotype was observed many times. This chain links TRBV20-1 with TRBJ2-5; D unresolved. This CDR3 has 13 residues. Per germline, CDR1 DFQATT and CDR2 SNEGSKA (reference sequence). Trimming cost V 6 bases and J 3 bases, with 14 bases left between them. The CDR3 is CSAARVYKETQYF. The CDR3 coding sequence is TGCAGTGCGGCCCGGGTATACAAAGAGACCCAGTACTTC.

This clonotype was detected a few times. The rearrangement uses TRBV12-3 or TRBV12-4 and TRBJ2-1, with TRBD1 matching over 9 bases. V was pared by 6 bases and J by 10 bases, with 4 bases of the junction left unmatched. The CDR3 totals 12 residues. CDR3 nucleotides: TGTGCCAGCAGGGACAGGGGAGAAGAGCAGTTCTTC. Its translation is CASRDRGEEQFF.